This T cell receptor beta chain was recorded in a study of CD8 T cells in ankylosing spondylitis. Broader study findings: A motif of under 10 highly homologous TCR beta variants was seen as apparently characteristic of ankylosing spondylitis blood. Clones tied to disease were said to be significantly enriched in matched ankylosing spondylitis synovial fluid.

This clonotype showed up just a few times. What it binds is not known. Trimming pared 3 bases from V and 6 bases from J, leaving 9 bases between. The length of the CDR3 is 11 residues. Looked up from germline, CDR1 is SQVTM and CDR2 is ANQGSEA. Making the TCR beta libraries involved quantitative 5'-RACE with molecular barcodes. TCRdb recomputed calls from the 5' RACE reads with MiXCR, one row per CDR3 protein. The table lists 200,000 to 250,000 distinct CDR3 sequences, about 16% of them singletons. The rearrangement links TRBV29-1 to TRBJ2-7; D is undetermined. Specimen: blood, either unsorted or a sorted T cell fraction (not recorded which). This TCR came from a male donor with ankylosing spondylitis. The CDR3 reads CSVDMGSEQYF. The CDR3 region has the DNA TGCAGCGTTGATATGGGTTCCGAGCAGTACTTC.